Presented here are 6 T cell receptor beta chains from one specimen sequenced in a study of T-cell reconstitution after alpha-beta-depleted transplantation in children. A library of TCRbeta sequences, prepared with unique molecular identifiers, was generated. TCRdb analysed the PCR reads with MiXCR anew, one entry per CDR3 protein. The sample consists of 25,000 to 30,000 distinct CDR3 sequences, roughly 19% of them appearing once. The sample in question was PBMCs, mostly from graft donor cells, obtained 60 days after TCRalphabeta/CD19-depleted stem cell transplant. These receptors all come from a male patient under 10 years old who had a stem cell transplant for acute lymphoblastic leukemia, so the T cells may come from the graft donor.

The sample holds many counts of this clonotype. The chain links TRBV7-2 to TRBJ1-1; D might be TRBD1 (6 bases). Germline V gene sequence: CDR1 SGHTA, CDR2 FQGNSA. CDR3 length equals 13 residues. Trimming removed 5 bases at V and 4 bases at J, with 11 bases between. The chain's CDR3 is CASSHGGGTEAFF. DNA for the CDR3: TGTGCCAGCAGCCACGGAGGGGGCACTGAAGCTTTCTTT.

This clonotype showed up many times. This sequence joins TRBV6-4 and TRBJ2-7, with 9 bases lining up with TRBD2. Trimming at V came to 9 bases and at J to 1 base, leaving 4 bases not matched to a gene. This CDR3 contains 13 residues. Germline CDR1 is MRHNA and CDR2 is SNTAGT. The CDR3 sequence is CARISGRSYEQYF. DNA of the CDR3: TGTGCCAGGATAAGCGGGAGGTCCTACGAGCAGTACTTC.

At least ten counts were recorded for this clonotype. The J gene is TRBJ1-1, the V gene TRBV7-2, with D possibly TRBD1 on 5 matching bases. The CDR3 totals 14 residues. V lost 5 bases and J lost 8, with 18 bases in between. CDR1 and CDR2 from the germline V gene are SGHTA and FQGNSA. In nucleotides, the CDR3 is TGTGCCAGCAGCAAAACAGGCCTTTCCATCGAAGCTTTCTTT. Encoded protein: CASSKTGLSIEAFF.

This rearrangement joins TRBV7-9 to TRBJ1-1; maybe TRBD1 (6 bases). Looked up from germline, CDR1 is SEHNR and CDR2 is FQNEAQ (reference sequence). Trimming took 5 bases from V and 6 from J, leaving 16 bases between them. CDR3 length: 14 amino acids. The CDR3 here is CASSLQGKWAEAFF. As DNA, the CDR3 is TGTGCCAGCAGCCTACAGGGTAAGTGGGCTGAAGCTTTCTTT.

This clonotype was seen ten or more times. V is TRBV5-1 and J is TRBJ2-5; D remains ambiguous. Trimming left V 1 base short and J 1 base short, with 8 bases between. Looked up from germline, CDR1 is SGHRS and CDR2 is YFSETQ. The CDR3 length is 14 residues. CDR3 region: CASSLRSGQETQYF. As DNA, the CDR3 is TGCGCCAGCAGCTTGAGGTCCGGCCAAGAGACCCAGTACTTC. The variable domain in full, with the rest retrieved from reference TRBV5-1 and TRBJ2-5, is KAGVTQTPRYLIKTRGQQVTLSCSPISGHRSVSWYQQTPGQGLQFLFEYFSETQRNKGNFPGRFSGRQFSNSRSEMNVSTLELGDSALYLCASSLRSGQETQYFGPGTRLLVL.

The table lists this clonotype with many counts. The chain is built from TRBV6-5 and TRBJ1-1; 10 nucleotides line up with TRBD1. Germline V gives CDR1 MNHEY, CDR2 SVGAGI. The V gene end was trimmed by 2 bases and the J gene end by 4 bases; junction bases not matched to a gene: 1. CDR3 length equals 14 residues. CDR3 DNA: TGTGCCAGCAGTTACGACAGGGGGCGCACTGAAGCTTTCTTT. This codes for CASSYDRGRTEAFF.